The rows below give T cell receptor beta chains drawn from one sample of a study of cytomegalovirus exposure and HLA in healthy donors. The data were produced by immunoSEQ multiplex PCR, yet TCRdb's version contains in-frame clones alone and is incomplete. Seen here are 150,000 to 200,000 clones, roughly 82% observed once, and the top ten hold less than 8.5%. The sequencing sample was made of PBMCs. These receptors were taken from a man between 18 and 29 years old in good health and CMV-seropositive. Both conserved end residues are part of each CDR3. D genes are given only for firm matches. Clone size is stated in some rows and not others, as once, few, many or a class when expanded.

d_gene: TRBD2; j_gene: TRBJ2-3; abundance: .; v_gene: TRBV30; CDR3aa: CAWKGLATDTQYF; CDR3nt: TGTGCTTGGAAGGGACTAGCGACAGATACGCAGTATTTT
d_gene: TRBD2; j_gene: TRBJ2-7; abundance: .; v_gene: TRBV7-9; CDR3aa: CASSSGLVTPYEQYF; CDR3nt: TGTGCCAGCAGCTCGGGACTAGTTACCCCCTACGAGCAGTACTTC
d_gene: .; j_gene: TRBJ2-6; abundance: .; v_gene: TRBV19; CDR3aa: CASSIGLARSSGANVLTF; CDR3nt: TGTGCCAGTAGTATCGGACTCGCGCGGAGCTCTGGGGCCAACGTCCTGACTTTC
d_gene: .; j_gene: TRBJ1-2; abundance: few; v_gene: TRBV30; CDR3aa: CAWRGRDYGYTF; CDR3nt: TGTGCCTGGCGGGGGAGGGACTATGGCTACACCTTC
d_gene: .; j_gene: TRBJ2-7; abundance: .; v_gene: TRBV4-2; CDR3aa: CASSQDGAGPVYEQYF; CDR3nt: TGTGCCAGCAGCCAAGATGGGGCGGGGCCCGTCTACGAGCAGTACTTC
d_gene: TRBD2; j_gene: TRBJ2-1; abundance: .; v_gene: TRBV4-3; CDR3aa: CASSQEVRLAGVNEQFF; CDR3nt: TGCGCCAGCAGCCAAGAAGTGAGACTAGCGGGAGTTAATGAGCAGTTCTTC
d_gene: TRBD1; j_gene: TRBJ1-4; abundance: .; v_gene: TRBV4-1; CDR3aa: CASSGRDSGEKLFF; CDR3nt: TGCGCCAGCAGCGGCCGGGACAGTGGTGAAAAACTGTTTTTT
d_gene: .; j_gene: TRBJ1-3; abundance: .; v_gene: TRBV7-2; CDR3aa: CASSLADTLGNTIYF; CDR3nt: TGTGCCAGCAGCTTAGCGGACACACTTGGAAACACCATATATTTT
d_gene: .; j_gene: TRBJ2-7; abundance: once; v_gene: TRBV27; CDR3aa: CASSSLQGRYYEQYF; CDR3nt: TGTGCCAGCAGTTCCCTTCAGGGGCGCTACTACGAGCAGTACTTC
d_gene: TRBD1; j_gene: TRBJ2-7; abundance: .; v_gene: TRBV27; CDR3aa: CASSPPGTGFYEQYF; CDR3nt: TGTGCCAGCAGCCCCCCCGGGACAGGTTTCTACGAGCAGTACTTC
d_gene: TRBD2; j_gene: TRBJ2-7; abundance: .; v_gene: TRBV4-3; CDR3aa: CASSQEASGREQYF; CDR3nt: TGCGCCAGCAGCCAAGAGGCTAGCGGGCGCGAGCAGTACTTC
d_gene: TRBD1; j_gene: TRBJ2-3; abundance: .; v_gene: TRBV28; CDR3aa: CASSLLGQGGIDTQYF; CDR3nt: TGTGCCAGCAGTTTACTGGGACAGGGAGGTATTGATACGCAGTATTTT